The 25 T cell receptor beta chains below come from one sample, sequenced in a study of shared clonotypes between healthy human individuals. Profiled with immunoSEQ multiplex PCR; TCRdb holds only in-frame clones, not every one. The table has about 480,000 clones, roughly 78% seen once. Specimen: PBMCs. The receptor source for this set is a woman between 40 and 55 years old in good health. Some clones in this sample may be carry-over from other donors' samples.

The chain uses TRBV18 and TRBJ2-2; D gene unclear. Trimming stripped 1 base from V and 1 base from J, with 7 bases between. The CDR3 extends over 15 amino acids. From germline, CDR1 is KGHSH and CDR2 LQKENI. CDR3 sequence: CASSPRSENTGELFF. The DNA of the CDR3 is TGTGCCAGCTCACCACGATCCGAGAACACCGGGGAGCTGTTTTTT.

J is TRBJ2-2 and V is TRBV6-5; D is possibly TRBD1 (6 bases). This CDR3 spans 15 amino acids. Trimming removed 4 bases from V and 5 bases from J, with 14 bases in between. Germline CDR1 and CDR2: MNHEY and SVGAGI. As DNA, the CDR3 is TGTGCCAGCAGTTCAACAGGGACCCCGACCGGGGAGCTGTTTTTT. Protein sequence: CASSSTGTPTGELFF.

The gene calls are TRBV6-1 and TRBJ2-3; D is perhaps TRBD2 (5 bases). The V end lost 7 bases, the J end lost 0 bases, and 14 bases lay between the germline ends. Looked up from germline, CDR1 is MNHNS and CDR2 is SASEGT. The CDR3 runs 15 residues. CDR3: CASTLDSPSTDTQYF. DNA for the CDR3: TGTGCCAGCACCTTGGACTCTCCTAGCACAGATACGCAGTATTTT.

The chain combines TRBV6-1 with TRBJ2-3; 9 bases map to TRBD2. Trimming removed 2 bases from V and 6 bases from J; junction bases left unmatched: 9. The CDR3 length is 16 residues. Germline V gene lookup returns CDR1 MNHNS and CDR2 SASEGT. The CDR3, as DNA: TGTGCCAGCAGTGAATTTAAAGCGGGAGGATCGGATACGCAGTATTTT. It yields the protein CASSEFKAGGSDTQYF.

This chain uses TRBV28 with TRBJ1-5; 9 nucleotides line up with TRBD1. The CDR3 runs 15 residues. Trimming at V came to 6 bases and at J to 6 bases, leaving 9 bases not matched to a gene. Germline lookup yields CDR1 MDHEN and CDR2 SYDVKM. The CDR3 loop reads CASRPEQGAVQPQHF. DNA of the CDR3: TGTGCCAGCAGACCTGAACAGGGGGCGGTTCAGCCCCAGCATTTT. Drawing the rest from reference TRBV28 and TRBJ1-5, the complete variable domain is DVKVTQSSRYLVKRTGEKVFLECVQDMDHENMFWYRQDPGLGLRLIYFSYDVKMKEKGDIPEGYSVSREKKERFSLILESASTNQTSMYLCASRPEQGAVQPQHFGDGTRLSIL.

This clone was counted a few times. The chain couples TRBV6-1 to TRBJ2-4; TRBD1 matches at 7 bases. CDR3 size: 13 residues. V was clipped by 4 bases and J by 6 bases; unmatched bases: 3. Germline V gives CDR1 MNHNS, CDR2 SASEGT. The CDR3 loop reads CASSGNRGNIQYF. The CDR3 region has the DNA TGTGCCAGCAGTGGAAACAGGGGAAACATTCAGTACTTC.

The chain links TRBV7-2 to TRBJ2-1; D assignment may be TRBD1 or TRBD2 (6 bases each). Trimming took 5 bases from V and 6 from J, leaving 17 bases between them. This CDR3 has 15 residues. CDR1 is SGHTA and CDR2 is FQGNSA in the germline V gene. This chain's CDR3 is CASSPSPGAGNEQFF. DNA for the CDR3: TGTGCCAGCAGCCCCTCTCCGGGGGCAGGCAATGAGCAGTTCTTC.

This sequence joins TRBV5-1 and TRBJ2-7; TRBD2 might be the D (6 bases). The CDR3 is made up of 19 amino acids. Trimming shortened V by 0 bases and J by 2 bases, and 24 bases separated the two germline ends. CDR1 is SGHRS, CDR2 YFSETQ, per germline. CDR3: CASSLEGGINPFLTYEQYF. CDR3 nucleotide sequence: TGCGCCAGCAGCTTGGAGGGCGGGATCAACCCTTTCCTTACCTACGAGCAGTACTTC.

The V call is TRBV10-3, the J call TRBJ2-3; D is undetermined. CDR3 length equals 13 residues. Per the germline V gene, CDR1 is ENHRY and CDR2 is SYGVKD. V lost 4 bases to trimming and J lost 0 bases, with 5 bases between them. In DNA form, the CDR3 reads TGTGCCATCAGTGTAGGAAGCACAGATACGCAGTATTTT. It yields the protein CAISVGSTDTQYF.

The V call is TRBV27, the J call TRBJ2-1, with 7 bases matching TRBD1. The CDR3 has 18 residues. The V gene end was trimmed by 10 bases and the J gene end by 4 bases; junction bases not matched to a gene: 22. In germline, CDR1 is MNHEY, CDR2 SMNVEV (reference sequence). This CDR3 reads CAIPTGSVPVQKYNEQFF. CDR3 nucleotide sequence: TGTGCCATCCCGACAGGGTCTGTCCCGGTCCAAAAATACAATGAGCAGTTCTTC.

This clone was found once. The chain links TRBV6-1 to TRBJ1-5; unclear D gene. Germline V gives CDR1 MNHNS, CDR2 SASEGT. The CDR3 spans 12 residues. Between the trimmed V and J ends, which lost 5 bases and 5 bases, there was a span of 7 bases. This CDR3 reads CASSFGDQPQHF. The CDR3 region has the DNA TGTGCCAGCAGTTTTGGGGATCAGCCCCAGCATTTT.

The gene calls are TRBV27 and TRBJ2-7, with TRBD2 matching 12 bases. From germline, CDR1 is MNHEY and CDR2 SMNVEV (reference sequence). The CDR3 is 15 residues long. V gave up 6 bases and J gave up 2 bases; unmatched junction bases: 5. CDR3: CASRSSSGRAYEQYF. In nucleotides, the CDR3 is TGTGCCAGCAGATCGTCTAGCGGGAGGGCCTACGAGCAGTACTTC.

In the case of this clone: This CDR3 is also generated by other DNA sequences in the sample. The CDR3 protein is CASSLGQGAYEQYF. The CDR3 DNA sequence: TGTGCCAGCAGCTTAGGACAGGGGGCCTACGAGCAGTACTTC. The chain couples TRBV5-6 to TRBJ2-7, with TRBD1 matching over 10 bases. CDR3 length equals 14 residues. CDR1 SGHDT and CDR2 YYEEEE come from the germline V gene. The J segment lost 2 bases and the V segment lost 2 bases, leaving 1 base of the junction unmatched.

Points on this clone: The sample carries other DNA sequences with the same CDR3. The V gene is TRBV7-3, the J gene TRBJ2-3, with TRBD2 identical over 10 bases. After removal of 4 bases from V and 3 bases from J, the junction contained 4 bases not matched to a gene. Germline lookup yields CDR1 SGHTA and CDR2 FQGTGA. The CDR3 is 15 amino acids. The CDR3 DNA reads TGTGCCAGCAGCTCTAGCGGGAGCAGAACAGATACGCAGTATTTT. Amino acid sequence: CASSSSGSRTDTQYF. Variable domain in full (rest from reference TRBV7-3 and TRBJ2-3): GAGVSQTPSNKVTEKGKYVELRCDPISGHTALYWYRQSLGQGPEFLIYFQGTGAADDSGLPNDRFFAVRPEGSVSTLKIQRTERGDSAVYLCASSSSGSRTDTQYFGPGTRLTVL.

The chain is built from TRBV27 and TRBJ1-1; TRBD1 matches 8 bases. The germline CDR1 and CDR2 sequences are MNHEY and SMNVEV (reference sequence). V was pared by 3 bases and J by 6 bases, with 6 bases of the junction left unmatched. The CDR3 length is 14 residues. The CDR3 region has the DNA TGTGCCAGCAGTTTTGCAGGGGGCGCGTCTGAAGCTTTCTTT. Amino acids: CASSFAGGASEAFF.

This chain links TRBV5-1 with TRBJ2-2, with 7 bases lining up with TRBD1. The germline V gene encodes CDR1 SGHRS and CDR2 YFSETQ. The CDR3 loop spans 14 amino acids. Losses at the gene ends were 3 bases for V and 4 bases for J; bases not matched to a gene: 3. Written as DNA, the CDR3 is TGCGCCAGCAGCTCACAGGGGAGCACCGGGGAGCTGTTTTTT. Encoded protein: CASSSQGSTGELFF.

V usage is TRBV7-3 and J usage is TRBJ2-2; D not resolved. CDR1 SGHTA and CDR2 FQGTGA come from the germline V gene. The CDR3 runs to 16 residues. Trimming stripped 0 bases from V and 2 bases from J, with 10 bases between. The CDR3 spells CASSLTGNTNTGELFF. CDR3 DNA: TGTGCCAGCAGCTTAACTGGCAATACCAACACCGGGGAGCTGTTTTTT.

The V gene is TRBV28, the J gene TRBJ2-3; D perhaps matches TRBD2 (6 bases). Trimming removed 7 bases from V and 4 bases from J, with 24 bases in between. This CDR3 has 17 amino acids. Germline loops: CDR1 MDHEN, CDR2 SYDVKM. CDR3 bases: TGTGCCAGCACCCTCATGGGGGGTTTAGGTGAGGCAGATACGCAGTATTTT. It codes for CASTLMGGLGEADTQYF.

J is TRBJ2-2 and V is TRBV7-7; D remains ambiguous. V lost 4 bases, J lost 6 bases, and 6 bases lay in between. Germline lookup yields CDR1 SSHAT and CDR2 FNYEAQ (reference sequence). The CDR3 is 12 residues long. The CDR3 region has the DNA TGTGCCAGCAGCTCCGGTGCCGGGGAGCTGTTTTTT. Translated, it gives CASSSGAGELFF.

The CDR3 is CASSDQGYEQYF. CDR3 coding DNA: TGTGCCAGCAGCGATCAGGGCTACGAGCAGTACTTC. The gene calls are TRBV11-2 and TRBJ2-7; weak D call: TRBD1 (5 bases). Germline V lookup: CDR1 SGHAT, CDR2 FQNNGV. V lost 5 bases and J lost 3, with 8 bases in between. CDR3 length: 12 residues.

V gene TRBV7-2 combines with J gene TRBJ1-1, with TRBD1 as a possible D gene (5 bases). The V gene's germline CDR1 is SGHTA and CDR2 FQGNSA. V was cut by 5 bases and J by 3 bases, with 16 bases left in between. The CDR3 consists of 15 residues. The CDR3 spells CASSALQALHTEAFF. The DNA for the CDR3 is TGTGCCAGCAGCGCGCTACAGGCATTACACACTGAAGCTTTCTTT.

This sequence joins TRBV11-3 and TRBJ2-3; D is ambiguous. CDR1 is SGHNT and CDR2 is YENEEA in the germline V gene. This CDR3 has 14 amino acids. The germline V and J ends were trimmed by 0 bases and 1 base, with 5 bases remaining between them. The CDR3 loop reads CASSLDAGTDTQYF. The CDR3 region has the DNA TGTGCCAGCAGCTTAGATGCAGGCACAGATACGCAGTATTTT. Filled out from reference TRBV11-3 and TRBJ2-3, the complete variable domain reads EAGVVQSPRYKIIEKKQPVAFWCNPISGHNTLYWYLQNLGQGPELLIRYENEEAVDDSQLPKDRFSAERLKGVDSTLKIQPAELGDSAVYLCASSLDAGTDTQYFGPGTRLTVL.

With regard to this clone: The same CDR3 can be traced to other DNA sequences in this sample. This chain uses TRBV5-1 with TRBJ1-2, with TRBD1 as a possible D gene (6 bases). CDR1 is SGHRS and CDR2 is YFSETQ in the germline V gene. This CDR3 region has 14 residues. V was pared by 0 bases and J by 1 base, with 7 bases between. The CDR3 reads CASSLGTVNYGYTF. In DNA form, the CDR3 reads TGCGCCAGCAGCTTGGGGACAGTTAACTATGGCTACACCTTC.

V and J are TRBV15 and TRBJ2-7; 9 bases agree with TRBD1. The germline V gene encodes CDR1 LNHNV and CDR2 YYDKDF (reference sequence). V dropped 2 bases and J dropped 2; count of bases not matched to a gene: 7. The CDR3 runs 16 residues. The CDR3 region has the DNA TGTGCCACCAGCAGAAAAACTTGGACAGGGGCCTACGAGCAGTACTTC. Its translation is CATSRKTWTGAYEQYF.

The CDR3 DNA reads TGTGCCAGCAGCCCAAAACTGTTTTTT. Amino acid sequence: CASSPKLFF. The chain couples TRBV6-5 to TRBJ1-4, with D hard to call. Trimming took 6 bases from V and 10 from J, leaving 3 bases between them. There are 9 residues in the CDR3. CDR1 is MNHEY, CDR2 SVGAGI, per germline.